This TCR beta chain was sequenced in a study of memory CD4+ T cells and cytomegalovirus serostatus. Study-level background: Donors were healthy Belgian adults, 8 to 10 CMV seropositive and around 24 seronegative.

Assay: immunoSEQ multiplex PCR; the TCRdb copy retains only in-frame clones and omits some. The repertoire has 40,000 to 55,000 clones, 70% to 85% of them found once; the top ten carry approximately 0.64%. Germline CDR1 reads SGHVS; CDR2 reads FNYEAQ. V was shortened by 4 bases and J by 6 bases, with 12 bases between the two germline ends. The CDR3 is 13 residues long. For this clone: Antigen specificity is unknown.

The sort gate was single viable CD3+CD4+CD8-CD45RO+ cells for memory CD4+ T cells. Donors' CMV status reflects serum IgG against pp150, pp28, p38, p52. Findings and limits, study-wide: Suggested: most of the CMV-linked TCR signature lies in CD4+ memory cells. Repertoires predicted CMV serostatus with median bootstrapped AUC of about 0.94.

The chain joins TRBV7-6 to TRBJ1-1; a weak D match, TRBD1 (6 bases). Sequencing used memory CD4+ T cells from blood. The source of this sequence is an adult in good health and CMV-seronegative. The CDR3 reads CASSSYRDSEAFF. As DNA, the CDR3 is TGTGCCAGCAGCTCCTACAGGGACTCTGAAGCTTTCTTT.